The rows below give T cell receptor beta chains drawn from one sample of a study of T cells in Graves' hyperthyroidism and ophthalmopathy. One entry per CDR3 protein results from TCRdb running MiXCR on the multiplex PCR reads. The data contain roughly 500,000 distinct CDR3 sequences, around 42% of them seen just once; the ten biggest clones take up over 15%. The source material was peripheral blood or thyroid tissue (not recorded which). The origin of the receptors is an adult woman with Graves' disease, either hyperthyroidism or ophthalmopathy (not recorded which). CDR3s include the opening cysteine and the closing phenylalanine or tryptophan. A D gene is named only where the DNA matches it firmly. The size entry is marked missing in some rows and otherwise reads once, few, many or a size class.

j_call	d_call	clone_size	v_call	cdr3_aa	cdr3_nt
TRBJ1-6	TRBD1	-	TRBV28	CASSPQEASTGNNSPLHF	TGTGCCAGCAGTCCACAAGAGGCCTCGACAGGGAATAATTCACCCCTCCACTTT
TRBJ1-4	TRBD1	many	TRBV12-3/TRBV12-4	CASMSGTGDEKLFF	TGTGCCAGCATGAGTGGGACAGGGGACGAAAAACTGTTTTTT
TRBJ2-6	-	-	TRBV12-3/TRBV12-4	CASSLRPGKAF	TGTGCCAGCAGTCTGCGACCGGGAAAAGCTTTC
TRBJ1-2	-	many	TRBV5-1	CASSLGPANYGYTF	TGCGCCAGCAGCTTGGGTCCAGCAAACTATGGCTACACCTTC
TRBJ2-2	-	-	TRBV6-2/TRBV6-3	CASTSIGGISTGELFF	TGTGCCAGCACCTCCATCGGGGGTATTAGCACCGGGGAGCTGTTTTTT
TRBJ1-1	-	-	TRBV13	CASSLQGQLNTEAFF	TGTGCCAGCAGCTTGCAGGGACAACTGAACACTGAAGCTTTCTTT
TRBJ2-1	TRBD2	-	TRBV15	CATRPFDATSGRPGEQFF	TGTGCCACCAGACCGTTCGACGCGACTAGCGGGAGGCCGGGTGAACAGTTCTTC
TRBJ2-2	TRBD2	many	TRBV20-1	CSAVAGAVLAGELFF	TGCAGTGCTGTAGCGGGAGCCGTCTTGGCCGGGGAGCTGTTTTTT
TRBJ1-2	-	many	TRBV6-1	CASSEAWTLDTYGYTF	TGTGCCAGCAGTGAAGCCTGGACACTGGACACTTATGGCTACACCTTC
TRBJ2-2	TRBD1	-	TRBV19	CASSTGQGAQADTGELFF	TGTGCCAGTAGTACCGGACAGGGGGCGCAGGCTGACACCGGGGAGCTGTTTTTT
TRBJ2-6	-	-	TRBV7-2	CASSFPGSRANVLTF	TGTGCCAGCAGCTTTCCGGGCAGCAGGGCCAACGTCCTGACTTTC
TRBJ2-6	-	-	TRBV7-2	CASSSMTF	TGTGCCAGCAGCTCCATGACTTTC
TRBJ1-2	-	few	TRBV11-2	CASSHTPGASYGYTF	TGTGCCAGCAGCCACACCCCGGGGGCGAGCTATGGCTACACCTTC
TRBJ1-5	-	-	TRBV7-2	CASSSRPYSNQPQHF	TGTGCCAGCAGCTCCCGACCCTATAGCAATCAGCCCCAGCATTTT